The 4 T cell receptor beta chains given below trace back to one sample, sequenced in a study of blood T cell repertoires in COVID-19. Sequencing was performed with immunoSEQ multiplex PCR; in TCRdb, only in-frame clones are kept and a portion is missing. This sample carries some 270,000 clones, 80% to 85% of them seen once, and the ten largest clones take roughly 14%. What was sequenced was peripheral blood. These receptors were taken from a person aged 70 to 85 with COVID-19, enrolled during active disease.

Comments on this clone: An end of the junction does not agree with germline; a read error may underlie this. The V and J genes are TRBV7-2 and TRBJ2-7, with 10 bases matching TRBD2. CDR3 length equals 13 residues. Germline lookup yields CDR1 SGHTA and CDR2 FQGNSA. The CDR3 here is CASSSQPLAGAFF. CDR3 nucleotide sequence: TGTGCCAGCAGCTCACAGCCTCTAGCGGGGGCGTTCTTC.

The chain carries TRBV2 and TRBJ2-7, with TRBD2 identical over 16 bases. The V segment lost 6 bases and the J segment 2 bases; nucleotides outside the gene matches: 16. The CDR3 spans 20 residues. Germline CDR1 SNHLY, CDR2 FYNNEI. CDR3 bases: TGTGCCAGCAGATGGGACGGAACCGGGACTAGCGGGAGGGGGGCCTACGAGCAGTACTTC. Protein product: CASRWDGTGTSGRGAYEQYF.

This clone was found once. This chain connects TRBV10-3 to TRBJ1-3; 8 bases align to TRBD1. Germline CDR1 is ENHRY and CDR2 is SYGVKD. The CDR3 runs 15 residues. The V segment lost 2 bases and the J segment 4 bases; nucleotides outside the gene matches: 4. CDR3 residues: CAISEPTGVGNTIYF. The CDR3 coding sequence is TGTGCCATCAGTGAGCCGACAGGGGTGGGAAACACCATATATTTT.

The CDR3 sequence: CASSYHGVNEKLFF. For the CDR3, the DNA is TGTGCCAGCAGTTACCACGGAGTAAATGAAAAACTGTTTTTT. The rearrangement uses TRBV6-2 or TRBV6-3 and TRBJ1-4; D unresolved. The ends were cut back, 2 bases at V and 5 bases at J, with 9 bases in the middle. The CDR3 extends over 14 amino acids. Germline assignment: CDR1 MNHEY and CDR2 SVGEGT.